This record covers a single T cell receptor (beta chain). The antigen remains undetermined. The data belong to a study of memory CD8 T cells in hepatitis C reinfection. Turning to the study itself: Two donors resolved primary infection, then developed chronic reinfection. Study findings and constraints: Conclusions on public clonotypes and secondary clearance were not definitive with a handful of donors.

Sequencing was performed with immunoSEQ multiplex PCR; in TCRdb, only in-frame clones are kept and a portion is missing. The table has approximately 51,000 clones, roughly 89% seen once. Time point denoted: pre-reinfection, 55 to 20 weeks before reinfection detection. Sorted cells were sequenced directly ex vivo without any in vitro expansion. Donors came from people who inject drugs enrolled in HEPCO, Canada. Total naive CD8 T cells were sorted as viable CD3+ CD8+ CD45RO- cells from a couple of donors. J gave up 5 bases and V 4 bases, and 6 bases lay outside the gene matches. CDR1 is SGHAT, CDR2 FQNNGV, per germline. The CDR3 runs 14 residues.

Sequencing used naive CD8+ T cells sorted from blood. The rearrangement links TRBV11-2 to TRBJ2-3; 7 nucleotides align to TRBD2. The TCR was taken from a man aged 18 to 35 with hepatitis C virus infection. The DNA for the CDR3 is TGTGCCAGCAGCTCCCCCCTAGCGGTAGATACGCAGTATTTT. It encodes CASSSPLAVDTQYF. Looking up the rest from reference TRBV11-2 and TRBJ2-3 gives the full variable domain: EAGVAQSPRYKIIEKRQSVAFWCNPISGHATLYWYQQILGQGPKLLIQFQNNGVVDDSQLPKDRFSAERLKGVDSTLKIQPAKLEDSAVYLCASSSPLAVDTQYFGPGTRLTVL.